These 26 T cell receptor beta chains were all obtained from the same sample, sequenced in a study of T cell responses to AZD1222 COVID-19 vaccine. TCRdb's copy holds only in-frame clones and misses some; the assay was immunoSEQ multiplex PCR. The data show 75,000 to 95,000 clones, approximately 91% seen once. Sequenced material: peripheral blood, taken on day 0 of AZD1222 vaccination. These receptors all come from an adult in good health.

The CDR3 loop reads CASSSTGRNTIYF. The CDR3 bases are TGTGCCAGCAGCTCGACAGGGAGGAACACCATATATTTT. The chain carries TRBV13 and TRBJ1-3; 7 bases are a match to TRBD1. Trimming took 4 bases from V and 7 from J; bases not matched to a gene: 4. The CDR3 has 13 amino acids. Per germline, CDR1 PRHDT and CDR2 FYEKMQ (reference sequence).

This chain links TRBV5-1 with TRBJ1-1; maybe TRBD1 (5 bases). CDR1 is SGHRS and CDR2 is YFSETQ in the germline V gene. V was shortened by 1 base and J by 1 base, with 17 bases between the two germline ends. CDR3 length: 17 residues. Here the CDR3 reads CASSLRAVGGSNTEAFF. CDR3 in DNA: TGCGCCAGCAGCTTGCGGGCTGTCGGGGGGTCGAACACTGAAGCTTTCTTT.

V is TRBV19 and J is TRBJ1-3; weak D call: TRBD1 (6 bases). Trimming removed 5 bases from V and 0 bases from J, with 11 bases in between. This CDR3 region has 15 residues. The germline CDR1 and CDR2 sequences are LNHDA and SQIVND (reference sequence). This CDR3 is CASSADRSSGNTIYF. CDR3 coding DNA: TGTGCCAGTAGTGCAGACAGGAGCTCTGGAAACACCATATATTTT. The variable domain in full, completed from reference TRBV19 and TRBJ1-3, reads DGGITQSPKYLFRKEGQNVTLSCEQNLNHDAMYWYRQDPGQGLRLIYYSQIVNDFQKGDIAEGYSVSREKKESFPLTVTSAQKNPTAFYLCASSADRSSGNTIYFGEGSWLTVV.

This sequence joins TRBV12-3 or TRBV12-4 and TRBJ1-1; 9 nucleotides match TRBD1. Trimming at V came to 5 bases and at J to 3 bases, leaving 1 base not matched to a gene. The CDR3 runs 13 residues. The CDR3 coding sequence is TGTGCCAGCAGTGACAGGGGGGACACTGAAGCTTTCTTT. It translates to CASSDRGDTEAFF.

The gene calls are TRBV18 and TRBJ2-5; no clear D. This CDR3 is 13 amino acids long. CDR1 is KGHSH and CDR2 is LQKENI in the germline V gene. V gave up 2 bases and J gave up 1 base, with 5 bases separating them. The CDR3 here is CASSPGSQETQYF. CDR3 bases: TGTGCCAGCTCACCAGGGTCCCAAGAGACCCAGTACTTC. Supplemented by reference TRBV18 and TRBJ2-5, the full variable domain reads NAGVMQNPRHLVRRRGQEARLRCSPMKGHSHVYWYRQLPEEGLKFMVYLQKENIIDESGMPKERFSAEFPKEGPSILRIQQVVRGDSAAYFCASSPGSQETQYFGPGTRLLVL.

This chain joins TRBV28 and TRBJ2-2; D might be TRBD2 (5 bases). Trimming removed 10 bases from V and 1 base from J, with 16 bases in between. CDR1 is MDHEN, CDR2 SYDVKM, per germline. This CDR3 has 15 amino acids. The CDR3 region is CATFRGPLNTGELFF. The DNA of the CDR3 is TGTGCCACCTTCCGGGGTCCTCTGAACACCGGGGAGCTGTTTTTT.

There are a few counts of this clone. This chain joins TRBV18 and TRBJ1-5, with D possibly being TRBD1 (6 bases). V lost 2 bases, J lost 4 bases, and 21 bases lay in between. The CDR3 sequence is 18 residues long. Germline assignment: CDR1 KGHSH and CDR2 LQKENI. As DNA, the CDR3 is TGTGCCAGCTCACCAAGGGTAGTCGGTGGGCAGGGGAATCAGCCCCAGCATTTT. Residues: CASSPRVVGGQGNQPQHF.

This chain connects TRBV29-1 to TRBJ1-1, with D unresolved. V gave up 5 bases and J gave up 0 bases, with 13 bases separating them. From germline, CDR1 is SQVTM and CDR2 ANQGSEA. The length of the CDR3 is 14 residues. The CDR3 region has the DNA TGCAGCGTTAGGCACAGACTCATGAACACTGAAGCTTTCTTT. Translated: CSVRHRLMNTEAFF.

This chain joins TRBV11-2 and TRBJ2-2; D perhaps matches TRBD1 (6 bases). The germline V and J ends were trimmed by 11 bases and 1 base, with 14 bases remaining between them. The CDR3 consists of 14 residues. Germline V lookup: CDR1 SGHAT, CDR2 FQNNGV. The CDR3 loop is CACRGHLNTGELFF. CDR3 nucleotide sequence: TGTGCCTGCCGGGGACACCTGAACACCGGGGAGCTGTTTTTT.

This clone occurred once. The chain carries TRBV12-3 or TRBV12-4 and TRBJ1-1; D is unclear. This CDR3 contains 13 residues. Trimming stripped 3 bases from V and 0 bases from J, with 5 bases between. The chain's CDR3 is CASSFRLNTEAFF. CDR3 nucleotide sequence: TGTGCCAGCAGTTTTAGATTGAACACTGAAGCTTTCTTT.

The V call is TRBV3-1 (or the pseudogene TRBV3-2), the J call TRBJ2-1; no reliable D call. The CDR3 has 13 amino acids. CDR1 and CDR2 (germline): LGHDT, YNNKEL (reference sequence). The V end lost 2 bases, the J end lost 4 bases, and 6 bases lay between the germline ends. The CDR3 DNA reads as TGTGCCAGCAGCCAATTGACTTACAATGAGCAGTTCTTC. Amino acid sequence: CASSQLTYNEQFF.

CDR3 loop: CASSPRAQVVGQPQHF. CDR3 sequence (DNA): TGTGCCAGCTCACCAAGAGCCCAGGTCGTTGGTCAGCCCCAGCATTTT. The gene calls are TRBV18 and TRBJ1-5; D not resolved. Trimming took off 2 bases at V and 6 bases at J, with 17 bases between the two ends. This CDR3 has 16 residues. CDR1 KGHSH and CDR2 LQKENI come from the germline V gene.

The rearrangement joins TRBV6-2 or TRBV6-3 to TRBJ2-7; TRBD2 matches at 9 bases. V lost 6 bases, J lost 6 bases, and 9 bases stayed unmatched. The CDR3 loop spans 14 amino acids. The germline V gene has CDR1 MNHEY and CDR2 SVGEGT. CDR3 in DNA: TGTGCCAGCAGCCCAGCGGGAGGCAGAAGCGAGCAGTACTTC. Its translation is CASSPAGGRSEQYF.

The rearrangement joins TRBV7-2 to TRBJ2-5; 9 nucleotides match TRBD2. This CDR3 has 13 amino acids. Trimming removed 6 bases from V and 5 bases from J; junction bases left unmatched: 4. Germline lookup yields CDR1 SGHTA and CDR2 FQGNSA. CDR3 DNA sequence: TGTGCCAGCAGGGCTACTAGCGGGGAGACCCAGTACTTC. Its protein is CASRATSGETQYF.

This CDR3 is CASLRRGTSYEQYF. CDR3 nucleotides: TGTGCCAGCCTTCGGCGAGGGACTTCCTACGAGCAGTACTTC. This chain uses TRBV5-6 with TRBJ2-7, with D maybe TRBD2 (6 bases). Trimming pared 7 bases from V and 1 base from J, leaving 15 bases between. The CDR3 has 14 amino acids. The V gene's germline CDR1 is SGHDT and CDR2 YYEEEE.

CDR3 sequence reads: CASNGVGGTPSGNTIYF. The CDR3 DNA follows: TGTGCCAGCAACGGGGTAGGGGGCACTCCCTCTGGAAACACCATATATTTT. The chain uses TRBV25-1 and TRBJ1-3; TRBD1 matches at 7 bases. CDR3 length: 17 residues. J was trimmed by 0 bases and V by 7 bases; bases with no gene match: 12. From germline, CDR1 is MGHDK and CDR2 SYGVNS. Looking up the rest from reference TRBV25-1 and TRBJ1-3 gives the full variable domain: EADIYQTPRYLVIGTGKKITLECSQTMGHDKMYWYQQDPGMELHLIHYSYGVNSTEKGDLSSESTVSRIRTEHFPLTLESARPSHTSQYLCASNGVGGTPSGNTIYFGEGSWLTVV.

This chain connects TRBV29-1 to TRBJ2-5; a weak D match, TRBD2 (6 bases). The CDR3 totals 14 residues. Germline V gene lookup returns CDR1 SQVTM and CDR2 ANQGSEA. Deletions cut 1 base from V and 8 bases from J, with 17 bases between. This CDR3 reads CSVEGGGSGGTQYF. Here the CDR3 DNA reads TGCAGCGTTGAAGGTGGGGGGTCAGGAGGCACCCAGTACTTC.

This clone was detected only once. This sequence joins TRBV19 and TRBJ1-2, with no clear D. In germline, CDR1 is LNHDA, CDR2 SQIVND (reference sequence). V dropped 6 bases and J dropped 6 bases, with 5 bases sitting between them. CDR3 size: 10 residues. In DNA form, the CDR3 reads TGTGCCAGTAGCGATAATGGCTACACCTTC. As protein: CASSDNGYTF.

The V gene is TRBV18, the J gene TRBJ1-2, with D maybe TRBD1 (6 bases). The germline gives CDR1 KGHSH, CDR2 LQKENI. V gave up 6 bases and J gave up 8 bases, with 16 bases separating them. The CDR3 has 13 residues. CDR3 coding DNA: TGTGCCAGCTCCCCAAATTCAGGGGACGGCTACACCTTC. It translates to CASSPNSGDGYTF.

The genes are TRBV2 and TRBJ2-5, with TRBD2 matching over 14 bases. Germline CDR1 and CDR2: SNHLY and FYNNEI. This CDR3 has 16 residues. V trimming: 7 bases; J trimming: 4 bases; junction bases outside the gene matches: 8. CDR3 residues: CASTFGTSGRGETQYF. CDR3 sequence (DNA): TGTGCCAGCACTTTTGGGACTAGCGGGAGAGGAGAGACCCAGTACTTC.

The chain combines TRBV19 with TRBJ1-5; 7 bases are shared with TRBD1. The CDR3 length is 16 residues. CDR1 and CDR2 (germline): LNHDA, SQIVND (reference sequence). V shed 7 bases, J shed 3 bases, and the junction held 12 bases outside the gene matches. The CDR3 DNA sequence: TGTGCCAGTACCCCCCAGGGGGGTGGGCACAATCAGCCCCAGCATTTT. Protein: CASTPQGGGHNQPQHF.

The chain combines TRBV11-2 with TRBJ2-5; D possibly corresponds to TRBD2 (6 bases). The V end lost 2 bases, the J end lost 4 bases, and 17 bases lay between the germline ends. Germline CDR1 and CDR2: SGHAT and FQNNGV. This CDR3 contains 16 residues. The CDR3 nucleotides are TGTGCCAGCAGCTTAAACGTGGGGGGTCGGGGAGAGACCCAGTACTTC. This sequence encodes CASSLNVGGRGETQYF.

CDR3 sequence: CASSLAGITEAFF. The CDR3 bases are TGCGCCAGCAGCTTGGCGGGGATCACTGAAGCTTTCTTT. The gene calls are TRBV5-1 and TRBJ1-1; unclear D gene. The V gene's germline CDR1 is SGHRS and CDR2 YFSETQ. Trimming removed 0 bases at V and 4 bases at J, with 7 bases between. The CDR3 is made up of 13 amino acids.

This chain joins TRBV7-2 and TRBJ1-2; the D is unclear. The germline V gene encodes CDR1 SGHTA and CDR2 FQGNSA. The CDR3 length is 13 residues. V was cut by 5 bases and J by 4 bases, with 11 bases left in between. The CDR3 DNA sequence: TGTGCCAGCAGCCCTGGCGTCAGCTATGGCTACACCTTC. Translated: CASSPGVSYGYTF.

The rearrangement joins TRBV3-1 (or the pseudogene TRBV3-2) to TRBJ1-1; 7 bases align to TRBD1. Germline loops: CDR1 LGHDT, CDR2 YNNKEL (reference sequence). CDR3 length equals 13 residues. The ends lost 1 base at V and 9 bases at J; junction bases unmatched: 5. The CDR3 nucleotides are TGTGCCAGCAGCCAAGGAGGGACAGAGAAAGCTTTCTTT. It yields the protein CASSQGGTEKAFF.

This chain links TRBV3-1 (or the pseudogene TRBV3-2) with TRBJ2-2; D gene ambiguous. CDR3 length equals 12 residues. Germline V gives CDR1 LGHDT, CDR2 YNNKEL (reference sequence). Trimming shortened V by 3 bases and J by 6 bases, and 5 bases separated the two germline ends. CDR3 amino acids: CASSQGSGELFF. As DNA, the CDR3 is TGTGCCAGCAGCCAGGGGTCCGGGGAGCTGTTTTTT.